Listed below are T cell receptor beta chains from one sample, sequenced in a study of T cells in Graves' hyperthyroidism and ophthalmopathy. MiXCR was run by TCRdb on the multiplex PCR reads, yielding one entry per CDR3 protein. The sample consists of 700,000 or so distinct CDR3 sequences, about 14% of them appearing once. The sequenced material came from blood. These receptors all stem from a woman aged 50 to 60 with Graves' ophthalmopathy. The conserved cysteine and the conserved F or W are not part of the CDR3 here.

J gene,V gene,CDR3 length,CDR3 protein
TRBJ1-5,TRBV6-2/TRBV6-3,12,ASRTRGAGQPQH
TRBJ2-3,TRBV5-1,16,ASSPGTSGRADVDTQY
TRBJ1-1,TRBV4-2,14,ASSRGTGGADTEAF
TRBJ2-7,TRBV30,14,AWSPLGTSGPGGQY
TRBJ2-1,TRBV20-1,14,SARELLGAGVNEQF
TRBJ2-3,TRBV19,13,ASRSRGSSADTQY
TRBJ2-2,TRBV10-3,15,AISQREGRSIAGELF
TRBJ2-7,TRBV6-5,11,ASRPGAAYEQY
TRBJ1-1,TRBV2,17,ASSENSLLDRGPNTEAF
TRBJ2-7,TRBV20-1,12,SARATSGPYEQY
TRBJ1-2,TRBV19,13,ASRLGQGRFDGYT
TRBJ2-2,TRBV2,13,ASSPQGAGTGELF
TRBJ2-3,TRBV7-2,15,ASSLAPSGASTDTQY
TRBJ2-3,TRBV4-1,15,ASSQDQYLPETDTQY
TRBJ1-2,TRBV5-1,12,ASREGQGVYGYT
TRBJ2-1,TRBV20-1,13,SARDSSGSSREQF